This TCR beta chain derives from a study of cytomegalovirus exposure and HLA in healthy donors. Overall study results and limits: Analysis was performed later, and it showed HLA-associated TCR beta chains to be more clonally expanded than equally common others.

This clone was observed a handful of times. Its target is not known. The PCR contained 60 Vbeta and 13 Jbeta primers. The table came from immunoSEQ multiplex PCR; TCRdb's copy has only in-frame clones and leaves some out. Here the sample spans over 150,000 clones, 65% to 75% being singletons. The CDR3 covers 14 residues. In germline, CDR1 is LGHNA, CDR2 YSLEER. Trimming shortened V by 4 bases and J by 1 base, and 11 bases separated the two germline ends. The clonotype originates from a man aged 25 to 40 in good health and CMV-seronegative. V is TRBV4-3 and J is TRBJ2-7; D possibly corresponds to TRBD1 (5 bases). Sequencing was carried out using PBMCs. The CDR3 sequence is CASSPWGGSYEQYF. The CDR3 DNA follows: TGCGCCAGCAGCCCTTGGGGCGGATCCTACGAGCAGTACTTC.